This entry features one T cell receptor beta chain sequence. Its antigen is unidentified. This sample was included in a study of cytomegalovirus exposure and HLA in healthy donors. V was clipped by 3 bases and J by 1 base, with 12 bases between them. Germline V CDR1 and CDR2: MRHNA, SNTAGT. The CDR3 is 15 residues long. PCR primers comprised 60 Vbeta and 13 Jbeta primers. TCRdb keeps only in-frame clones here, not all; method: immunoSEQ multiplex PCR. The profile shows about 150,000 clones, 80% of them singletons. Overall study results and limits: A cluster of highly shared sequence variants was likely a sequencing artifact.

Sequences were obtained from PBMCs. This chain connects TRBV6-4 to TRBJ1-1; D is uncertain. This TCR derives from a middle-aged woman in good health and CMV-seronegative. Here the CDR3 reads CASSELSSQNTEAFF. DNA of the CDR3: TGTGCCAGCAGTGAGCTCTCGAGCCAGAACACTGAAGCTTTCTTT.